This T cell receptor beta chain was sequenced during a study of blood T cell repertoires in COVID-19. In the study overall: Material from acute and convalescent COVID-19 was sourced from the United States, Italy and Spain.

In the authors' methods: Amplified reference gene primers provided the basis for estimating nucleated cell counts. Method: immunoSEQ multiplex PCR; TCRdb's copy keeps in-frame clones and lacks some. V, J and clone size derive from that table, while D and trimming were established from the DNA sequence. The sample consists of under 250,000 clones, roughly nine tenths of them appearing once. The material sequenced was peripheral blood. This clonotype was obtained from a man aged 60 to 69 with COVID-19, enrolled during active disease.

The CDR3: CASSPPPGTSTDTQYF. The CDR3 bases are TGTGCCAGCTCACCACCCCCGGGGACTAGCACAGATACGCAGTATTTT. The genes are TRBV18 and TRBJ2-3; a possible D gene is TRBD2 (6 bases). The germline V gene has CDR1 KGHSH and CDR2 LQKENI. The CDR3 contains 16 residues. The ends were cut back, 0 bases at V and 0 bases at J, with 10 bases in the middle. Using reference TRBV18 and TRBJ2-3 for the parts outside the CDR3, the full variable domain is NAGVMQNPRHLVRRRGQEARLRCSPMKGHSHVYWYRQLPEEGLKFMVYLQKENIIDESGMPKERFSAEFPKEGPSILRIQQVVRGDSAAYFCASSPPPGTSTDTQYFGPGTRLTVL.